Below are 5 T cell receptor beta chains sequenced from a single sample in a study of beta chain features in type 1 diabetes. Whole-study results and caveats: Type 1 diabetes patients showed a moderate but significant shortening of TCRB CDR3s in all four CD4+ subsets.

Antigens of these TCRs are unknown. Reverse transcription of all isolated RNA meant that expressed TCRB transcripts were sequenced. Method: immunoSEQ multiplex PCR; TCRdb's copy keeps in-frame clones and lacks some. This sample has approximately 250,000 clones; roughly a tenth occur once, and the top ten carry around 0.017%. The sample consisted of naive CD4+ T cells from blood. Receptor source: a young man with type 1 diabetes.

V gene TRBV5-6 combines with J gene TRBJ2-7; 9 bases match TRBD2. CDR1 and CDR2 (germline): SGHDT, YYEEEE. Unmatched junction bases numbered 5, after V lost 4 bases and J lost 6 bases. CDR3 length equals 13 residues. Here the CDR3 DNA reads TGTGCCAGCAGCGAAAGACTAGCGGCCGAGCAGTACTTC. Residues: CASSERLAAEQYF.

This clone was observed a handful of times. This rearrangement joins TRBV9 to TRBJ2-1, with TRBD2 matching 14 bases. CDR3 length: 14 residues. Germline assignment: CDR1 SGDLS and CDR2 YYNGEE. After removal of 4 bases from V and 15 bases from J, the junction contained 9 bases not matched to a gene. CDR3 in amino acids: CASSFGLAGGERFF. CDR3 DNA sequence: TGTGCCAGCAGCTTCGGACTAGCGGGGGGAGAGAGGTTCTTC.

The sample holds a few counts of this clone. The chain couples TRBV7-2 to TRBJ2-2, with 9 bases lining up with TRBD1. This CDR3 is 14 amino acids long. V lost 5 bases, J lost 6 bases, and 4 bases stayed unmatched. Germline CDR1 and CDR2: SGHTA and FQGNSA. The CDR3 spells CASSVTGGSGELFF. In DNA, the CDR3 is TGTGCCAGCAGCGTGACAGGGGGTTCCGGGGAGCTGTTTTTT.

This clone turned up a few times. V gene TRBV27 combines with J gene TRBJ2-4, with D perhaps TRBD1 (6 bases). Germline-derived CDR1 and CDR2 are MNHEY and SMNVEV (reference sequence). Deletions cut 6 bases from V and 2 bases from J, with 14 bases between. CDR3 length equals 15 residues. CDR3 sequence (DNA): TGTGCCAGCAGGGGGGCAGGGAGACCCAAAAACATTCAGTACTTC. Protein product: CASRGAGRPKNIQYF.

This clone was observed a handful of times. The sample holds other DNA sequences that translate to the same CDR3. The chain joins TRBV7-2 to TRBJ1-1; D ambiguous. CDR1 and CDR2 from the germline V gene are SGHTA and FQGNSA. The CDR3 runs to 13 residues. Between the trimmed V and J ends, which lost 1 base and 2 bases, there was a span of 5 bases. The CDR3 region is CASSLDSNTEAFF. CDR3 DNA sequence: TGTGCCAGCAGCTTAGACAGTAACACTGAAGCTTTCTTT.